These 13 T cell receptor beta chains originate from one sample sequenced in a study of cytotoxic CD8 clonotypes in ibrutinib-treated CLL. Only in-frame clones appear in the TCRdb table, and some are missing; sequencing was by immunoSEQ multiplex PCR. The sample lists 65,000 to 80,000 clones, roughly 85% occurring once. The material sequenced was PBMCs, taken after 24 months of ibrutinib treatment. The receptors derive from a human donor with chronic lymphocytic leukemia.

The chain uses TRBV7-3 and TRBJ2-3; possibly TRBD1 for D (5 bases). CDR3 length equals 18 residues. Germline V gene sequence: CDR1 SGHTA, CDR2 FQGTGA. V shed 1 base and J shed 2 bases, with 19 bases lying between them. Here the CDR3 DNA reads TGTGCCAGCAGCTTAAGGGGCGGACCGATCGAAACCACAGATACGCAGTATTTT. Protein sequence: CASSLRGGPIETTDTQYF.

J is TRBJ2-7 and V is TRBV7-9; TRBD2 matches 7 bases. V dropped 5 bases and J dropped 7; count of bases not matched to a gene: 14. This CDR3 comprises 15 residues. Germline V lookup: CDR1 SEHNR, CDR2 FQNEAQ (reference sequence). CDR3 in amino acids: CASSPSAGERKEQYF. CDR3 bases: TGTGCCAGCAGCCCGAGCGCGGGAGAACGTAAAGAGCAGTACTTC.

The chain joins TRBV10-3 to TRBJ2-3, with TRBD1 matching over 7 bases. This CDR3 is 14 amino acids long. V trimming: 11 bases; J trimming: 4 bases; junction bases outside the gene matches: 12. In germline, CDR1 is ENHRY, CDR2 SYGVKD. CDR3 region: CAATRDSIPDTQYF. The DNA of the CDR3 is TGTGCCGCAACCCGGGACAGCATTCCAGATACGCAGTATTTT.

V usage is TRBV5-4 and J usage is TRBJ2-5; 9 bases match TRBD2. The CDR3 has 15 residues. Looked up from germline, CDR1 is SGHNT and CDR2 is YYREEE (reference sequence). Unmatched junction bases numbered 8, after V lost 4 bases and J lost 4 bases. CDR3 nucleotide sequence: TGTGCCAGCAGCCCAACCGGGACTAGCCCAGAGACCCAGTACTTC. Its translation: CASSPTGTSPETQYF.

The chain carries TRBV19 and TRBJ2-7, with TRBD1 identical over 10 bases. There are 14 residues in the CDR3. With V trimmed by 8 bases and J by 6 bases, 10 bases remained unmatched. Germline assignment: CDR1 LNHDA and CDR2 SQIVND (reference sequence). CDR3 loop: CASQDRGRGSEQYF. The CDR3, as DNA: TGTGCCAGTCAAGACAGGGGGCGAGGATCCGAGCAGTACTTC.

The chain links TRBV28 to TRBJ2-1, with D tentatively TRBD1 (5 bases). Trimming cost V 5 bases and J 8 bases, with 13 bases left between them. This CDR3 is 13 amino acids long. Germline V gene sequence: CDR1 MDHEN, CDR2 SYDVKM. CDR3 DNA sequence: TGTGCCAGCAGTATCCGAAGGGGCGATGAGCAGTTCTTC. The encoded protein is CASSIRRGDEQFF.

V is TRBV27 and J is TRBJ1-1; D perhaps matches TRBD1 (5 bases). Germline V gives CDR1 MNHEY, CDR2 SMNVEV (reference sequence). The CDR3 is 14 amino acids. Trimming took off 5 bases at V and 6 bases at J, with 16 bases between the two ends. The CDR3 DNA reads as TGTGCCAGCAGTCCCCTGAGTAGGGGCTCTGAAGCTTTCTTT. Encoded protein: CASSPLSRGSEAFF.

This chain joins TRBV5-4 and TRBJ2-7; D remains unclear. V lost 1 base and J lost 4, with 9 bases in between. The CDR3 consists of 13 residues. Germline assignment: CDR1 SGHNT and CDR2 YYREEE (reference sequence). The CDR3 DNA reads as TGTGCCAGCAGCTTGTTAAATTCTTACGAGCAGTACTTC. It yields the protein CASSLLNSYEQYF.

The chain joins TRBV18 to TRBJ1-1; D gene unclear. CDR1 is KGHSH, CDR2 LQKENI, per germline. This CDR3 spans 16 amino acids. Trimming shortened V by 3 bases and J by 1 base, and 15 bases separated the two germline ends. CDR3 sequence reads: CASSPRGDPGNTEAFF. The CDR3 nucleotides are TGTGCCAGCTCACCGCGGGGAGATCCTGGGAACACTGAAGCTTTCTTT.

V and J are TRBV6-5 and TRBJ2-1; 11 bases are shared with TRBD1. From germline, CDR1 is MNHEY and CDR2 SVGAGI. The ends lost 4 bases at V and 2 bases at J; junction bases unmatched: 4. The CDR3 extends over 16 amino acids. Here the CDR3 DNA reads TGTGCCAGCAGTTTCCGGACAGGGGGCACCTACAATGAGCAGTTCTTC. This sequence encodes CASSFRTGGTYNEQFF.

The chain uses TRBV5-4 and TRBJ2-7, with D unresolved. Per germline, CDR1 SGHNT and CDR2 YYREEE (reference sequence). The CDR3 length is 15 residues. Trimming took 0 bases from V and 2 from J, leaving 12 bases between them. CDR3 coding DNA: TGTGCCAGCAGCTTGGACCCGACCCCAGCCTACGAGCAGTACTTC. Amino acid sequence: CASSLDPTPAYEQYF.

The rearrangement joins TRBV4-2 to TRBJ2-7; TRBD2 aligns across 12 bases. CDR1 and CDR2 from the germline V gene are LGHNA and YNFKEQ. J gave up 2 bases and V 7 bases, and 6 bases lay outside the gene matches. This CDR3 spans 15 amino acids. The CDR3, as DNA: TGTGCCAGCAAACTAGGACTAGCGGGACCCTACGAGCAGTACTTC. Residues: CASKLGLAGPYEQYF.

The chain joins TRBV28 to TRBJ1-2; no clear D. V gave up 5 bases and J gave up 8 bases, with 12 bases separating them. Per germline, CDR1 MDHEN and CDR2 SYDVKM. The CDR3 totals 12 residues. Here the CDR3 reads CASSPREGGYTF. CDR3 nucleotides: TGTGCCAGCAGTCCCCGGGAGGGCGGCTACACCTTC.